This T cell receptor (beta chain) emerged from a study of T cell responses to AZD1222 COVID-19 vaccine. Germline lookup yields CDR1 GTSNPN and CDR2 SVGIG (reference sequence). This CDR3 contains 14 residues. Trimming pared 3 bases from V and 0 bases from J, leaving 9 bases between. Regarding this clone: Its antigen is as yet unknown.

The table came from immunoSEQ multiplex PCR; TCRdb's copy has only in-frame clones and leaves some out. The table has 150,000 to 200,000 clones, 90% to 95% seen once. Regarding the study as a whole: The peak T cell response came first, and repertoires were sampled only after it.

The V and J genes are TRBV30 and TRBJ1-3; D gene ambiguous. This clonotype was sampled from an adult who received the AZD1222 COVID-19 vaccine. The material sequenced was peripheral blood, taken 28 days after the second AZD1222 dose. For the CDR3, the DNA is TGTGCCTGGAGATCAGCGATCTCTGGAAACACCATATATTTT. Its translation: CAWRSAISGNTIYF.